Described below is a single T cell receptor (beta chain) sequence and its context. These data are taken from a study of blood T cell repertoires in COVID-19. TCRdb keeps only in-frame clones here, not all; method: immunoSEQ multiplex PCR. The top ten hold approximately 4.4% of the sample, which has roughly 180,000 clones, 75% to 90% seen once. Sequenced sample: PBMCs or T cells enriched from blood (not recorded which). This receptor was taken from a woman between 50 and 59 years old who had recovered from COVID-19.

CDR3 loop: CASSQEGEGSGNTIYF. The CDR3 DNA reads as TGCGCCAGCAGCCAAGAGGGCGAGGGTTCTGGAAACACCATATATTTT. The V and J genes are TRBV4-3 and TRBJ1-3; D is unresolved. Per the germline V gene, CDR1 is LGHNA and CDR2 is YSLEER. The V end lost 0 bases, the J end lost 1 base, and 10 bases lay between the germline ends. The CDR3 extends over 16 amino acids.